This T cell receptor (beta chain) was identified during a study of blood T cells in healthy people across ages. As regards this clonotype: The antigen remains unidentified.

The CDR3 runs 16 residues. With V trimmed by 4 bases and J by 4 bases, 10 bases remained unmatched. Per the germline V gene, CDR1 is MNHNS and CDR2 is SASEGT. A J-beta primer mix and a sample-barcoded 5' primer were used in a second PCR of about 7 to 12 cycles. MiXCR, applied by TCRdb to the 5' RACE reads, yields one record per CDR3 protein. The table records 650,000 to 1,000,000 distinct CDR3 sequences, around 36% of them present only once. Study findings and constraints: PBMCs went unsorted, and a conclusive naive versus antigen-experienced comparison was therefore prevented.

The chain recombines TRBV6-1 with TRBJ2-5; 9 nucleotides match TRBD2. This sequence was found in a man younger than 35 in good health. The sample comprised blood. CDR3 protein: CASSGPYSGRGETQYF. As DNA, the CDR3 is TGTGCCAGCAGTGGGCCTTATAGCGGGAGAGGAGAGACCCAGTACTTC.